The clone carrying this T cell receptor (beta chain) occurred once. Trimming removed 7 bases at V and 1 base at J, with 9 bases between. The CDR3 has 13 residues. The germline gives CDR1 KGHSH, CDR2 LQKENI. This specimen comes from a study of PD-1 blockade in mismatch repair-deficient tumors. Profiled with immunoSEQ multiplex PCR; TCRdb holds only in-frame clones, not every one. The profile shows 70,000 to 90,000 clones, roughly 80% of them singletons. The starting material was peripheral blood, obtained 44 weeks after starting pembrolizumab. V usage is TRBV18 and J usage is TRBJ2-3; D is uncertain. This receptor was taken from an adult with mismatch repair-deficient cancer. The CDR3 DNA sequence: TGTGCCAGCTTCGAGCGTCGCACAGATACGCAGTATTTT. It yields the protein CASFERRTDTQYF.